These 17 T cell receptor beta chains were all obtained from the same sample, sequenced in a study. TCRdb redid the calling of the RT-PCR reads with MiXCR, one entry per CDR3 protein. The sample contains hundreds of thousands of distinct CDR3 sequences, over 12% of which appear only once. The specimen sequenced was memory CD4+ T cells from blood. All receptors come from a female donor in good health, serving as a healthy control.

This clonotype was observed a handful of times. This rearrangement joins TRBV7-2 to TRBJ2-5; D tentatively reads TRBD1 or TRBD2 (6 bases each). Per the germline V gene, CDR1 is SGHTA and CDR2 is FQGNSA. The length of the CDR3 is 16 residues. The V gene lost 2 bases and the J gene lost 6 bases, with 19 bases spanning the gap. CDR3 residues: CASSLRGDSMGQTQYF. The CDR3 region has the DNA TGTGCCAGCAGCTTAAGGGGGGATTCGATGGGACAGACCCAGTACTTC.

DNA of the CDR3: TGCAGTGCTAGGGGACAGGGAATTTACCGGCATGGCTACACCTTC. Translated: CSARGQGIYRHGYTF. The chain is built from TRBV20-1 and TRBJ1-2; 9 bases are a match to TRBD1. Germline values: CDR1 DFQATT, CDR2 SNEGSKA (reference sequence). This CDR3 comprises 15 residues. Unmatched junction bases numbered 11, after V lost 3 bases and J lost 6 bases.

This clonotype was counted ten times or more. V is TRBV5-5 and J is TRBJ2-3; maybe TRBD1 (5 bases). Germline lookup yields CDR1 SGHKS and CDR2 YYEKEE (reference sequence). This CDR3 is built from 12 residues. Trimming shortened V by 3 bases and J by 3 bases, and 5 bases separated the two germline ends. CDR3 amino acids: CASSWTTDTQYF. In DNA, the CDR3 is TGTGCCAGCAGCTGGACAACAGATACGCAGTATTTT.

This clonotype came up a few times. This chain links TRBV28 with TRBJ1-3; D is perhaps TRBD1 (6 bases). The V end lost 7 bases, the J end lost 0 bases, and 16 bases lay between the germline ends. CDR3 length: 16 amino acids. The germline CDR1 and CDR2 sequences are MDHEN and SYDVKM. This CDR3 reads CASTKFGGRSGNTIYF. CDR3 DNA: TGTGCCAGCACCAAATTTGGGGGGCGCTCTGGAAACACCATATATTTT.

This clonotype was seen a handful of times. This sequence joins TRBV6-4 and TRBJ1-1; TRBD1 might be the D (6 bases). V gave up 5 bases and J gave up 4 bases, with 20 bases separating them. The CDR3 runs 16 residues. Germline CDR1 MRHNA, CDR2 SNTAGT. The DNA for the CDR3 is TGTGCCAGCAGTCGTACGGGGGGGCTGGACGGCACTGAAGCTTTCTTT. It specifies CASSRTGGLDGTEAFF.

The chain carries TRBV20-1 and TRBJ1-5, with 7 positions matching TRBD1. Losses at the gene ends were 4 bases for V and 4 bases for J; bases not matched to a gene: 7. From germline, CDR1 is DFQATT and CDR2 SNEGSKA (reference sequence). The CDR3 length is 14 residues. The CDR3 DNA follows: TGCAGTGCTATTAACAGGGGTGGGAATCAGCCCCAGCATTTT. Translating it yields CSAINRGGNQPQHF.

This clonotype was seen at least ten times. One junction end disagrees with the germline gene, perhaps due to a read error. CDR3 amino acids: CSVSSSGSLTGSLF. The CDR3 DNA follows: TGCAGCGTCTCCTCTAGCGGGAGTCTTACTGGGTCGCTCTTC. The rearrangement links TRBV29-1 to TRBJ2-1; 10 bases are a match to TRBD2. This CDR3 has 14 amino acids. CDR1 and CDR2 (germline): SQVTM, ANQGSEA.

The rearrangement links TRBV5-1 to TRBJ2-1, with TRBD2 identical over 7 bases. With 2 bases clipped from V and 5 bases from J, the junction kept 13 bases outside the gene matches. Germline-derived CDR1 and CDR2 are SGHRS and YFSETQ. CDR3 size: 17 residues. DNA for the CDR3: TGCGCCAGCAGCTTTCGGATAGCGGGCTTCCAGAACAATGAGCAGTTCTTC. This gives the protein CASSFRIAGFQNNEQFF.

The V call is TRBV9, the J call TRBJ2-5, with TRBD1 matching 9 bases. There are 16 residues in the CDR3. J was trimmed by 5 bases and V by 0 bases; bases with no gene match: 8. Germline V CDR1 and CDR2: SGDLS, YYNGEE. The CDR3 reads CASSVGGTGRGETQYF. In DNA, the CDR3 is TGTGCCAGCAGCGTAGGGGGGACAGGGAGGGGTGAGACCCAGTACTTC. The full variable domain, rest sourced from reference TRBV9 and TRBJ2-5, is DSGVTQTPKHLITATGQRVTLRCSPRSGDLSVYWYQQSLDQGLQFLIQYYNGEERAKGNILERFSAQQFPDLHSELNLSSLELGDSALYFCASSVGGTGRGETQYFGPGTRLLVL.

In its sample, this clonotype was seen a few times. V is TRBV6-2 or TRBV6-3 and J is TRBJ2-7; tentatively, D is TRBD1 or TRBD2 (5 bases each). This CDR3 spans 14 amino acids. Germline V lookup: CDR1 MNHEY, CDR2 SVGEGT. The germline V and J ends were trimmed by 7 bases and 2 bases, with 15 bases remaining between them. The CDR3 is CASTTGLEPYEQYF. CDR3 coding DNA: TGTGCCAGCACTACGGGGCTAGAACCCTACGAGCAGTACTTC.

This clonotype was observed many times. V gene TRBV7-2 combines with J gene TRBJ2-5; unclear D gene. Trimming removed 5 bases at V and 5 bases at J, with 12 bases between. The CDR3 extends over 13 amino acids. Per the germline V gene, CDR1 is SGHTA and CDR2 is FQGNSA. For the CDR3, the DNA is TGTGCCAGCAGCCTCTACCACTGGGAGACCCAGTACTTC. This gives the protein CASSLYHWETQYF.

The rearrangement joins TRBV10-3 to TRBJ2-7; 8 nucleotides line up with TRBD1. CDR3 length: 14 residues. V lost 6 bases to trimming and J lost 2 bases; unmatched junction nucleotides: 6. CDR1 ENHRY and CDR2 SYGVKD come from the germline V gene. CDR3 residues: CAISQGQGTYEQYF. CDR3 nucleotide sequence: TGTGCCATCAGCCAAGGACAGGGAACCTACGAGCAGTACTTC.

This clonotype was recorded many times. J is TRBJ2-1 and V is TRBV5-1, with 9 bases aligning to TRBD2. This CDR3 has 16 amino acids. Unmatched junction bases numbered 4, after V lost 0 bases and J lost 3 bases. CDR1 and CDR2 from the germline V gene are SGHRS and YFSETQ. CDR3 DNA sequence: TGCGCCAGCAGCTTGGTGGCTAGCGGGAACTACAATGAGCAGTTCTTC. This encodes CASSLVASGNYNEQFF.

This clonotype turned up a few times. The V and J genes are TRBV6-1 and TRBJ1-5, with D hard to call. Germline V gene data show CDR1 as MNHNS and CDR2 as SASEGT. CDR3 length: 14 residues. The ends were cut back, 8 bases at V and 0 bases at J, with 11 bases in the middle. The CDR3 sequence: CASAGSFSNQPQHF. The CDR3 bases are TGTGCCAGCGCAGGCAGCTTTAGCAATCAGCCCCAGCATTTT.

In its sample, this clonotype was seen many times. The chain combines TRBV5-1 with TRBJ2-1; D is unresolved. The CDR3 length is 15 residues. Germline V CDR1 and CDR2: SGHRS, YFSETQ. V was cut by 3 bases and J by 0 bases, with 10 bases left in between. CDR3 region: CASSSDPRSYNEQFF. The CDR3 nucleotides read TGCGCCAGCAGCTCGGACCCACGCTCCTACAATGAGCAGTTCTTC.

Many counts were recorded for this clonotype. The chain recombines TRBV6-5 with TRBJ1-2; D remains ambiguous. The CDR3 spans 15 residues. V shed 0 bases and J shed 0 bases, with 8 bases lying between them. Germline V gene sequence: CDR1 MNHEY, CDR2 SVGAGI. The CDR3 region has the DNA TGTGCCAGCAGTTACTCGTCCCAAGCTAACTATGGCTACACCTTC. It translates to CASSYSSQANYGYTF.

J is TRBJ2-2 and V is TRBV4-2; D may be TRBD1 (6 bases). CDR1 and CDR2 (germline): LGHNA, YNFKEQ. Trimming shortened V by 4 bases and J by 3 bases, and 12 bases separated the two germline ends. The CDR3 spans 15 residues. This CDR3 reads CASSRVDRYTGELFF. Here the CDR3 DNA reads TGTGCCAGCAGCCGGGTTGACAGGTACACCGGGGAGCTGTTTTTT.